What follows are 11 T cell receptor beta chains derived from one specimen sequenced in a study of control samples from healthy donors and cancer patients. Profiling relied on immunoSEQ multiplex PCR, and the TCRdb table lists in-frame clones only, not all of them. The sample records about 61,000 clones, about 90% being singletons. The specimen was PBMCs. The receptors here all came from a man between 60 and 75 years old with colorectal cancer.

The V call is TRBV9, the J call TRBJ1-2; D unclear. CDR1 is SGDLS, CDR2 YYNGEE, per germline. This CDR3 has 12 residues. V was pared by 5 bases and J by 3 bases, with 8 bases between. CDR3 in amino acids: CASSVDYYGYTF. The CDR3, as DNA: TGTGCCAGCAGTGTGGACTACTATGGCTACACCTTC.

The genes are TRBV14 and TRBJ2-5; 8 nucleotides agree with TRBD2. This CDR3 spans 16 amino acids. Germline trimming cut 4 bases from V and 2 bases from J; bases unmatched to any gene: 9. In germline, CDR1 is SGHDN, CDR2 FVKESK. CDR3 DNA sequence: TGTGCCAGCAGCCCGCGCCGCGGGGGGTGGCAAGAGACCCAGTACTTC. Translating it yields CASSPRRGGWQETQYF.

This clone was observed once. This rearrangement joins TRBV6-6 to TRBJ1-6, with 7 nucleotides matching TRBD1. The CDR3 has 15 amino acids. Trimming took 4 bases from V and 7 from J; bases not matched to a gene: 7. CDR1 MNHNY and CDR2 SVGAGI come from the germline V gene (reference sequence). The CDR3: CASSSRQGYNSPLHF. CDR3 coding DNA: TGTGCCAGCAGTTCTCGACAGGGTTACAATTCACCCCTCCACTTT.

The J gene is TRBJ2-3, the V gene TRBV7-9, with D possibly TRBD2 on 6 matching bases. The CDR3 has 13 residues. Trimming removed 1 base from V and 8 bases from J, with 10 bases in between. In germline, CDR1 is SEHNR, CDR2 FQNEAQ (reference sequence). The CDR3 DNA reads as TGTGCCAGCAGCTTAGGGGACTTGGGTACGCAGTATTTT. Amino acids: CASSLGDLGTQYF.

CDR3 bases: TGTGCCAGTAGTATCGGGGCGCGATCCTACGAGCAGTACTTC. Translated: CASSIGARSYEQYF. The genes are TRBV19 and TRBJ2-7, with D perhaps given as TRBD1 or TRBD2 (5 bases each). Trimming removed 3 bases at V and 1 base at J, with 10 bases between. The germline V gene has CDR1 LNHDA and CDR2 SQIVND (reference sequence). This CDR3 is built from 14 residues. The variable domain in full, completed from reference TRBV19 and TRBJ2-7, reads DGGITQSPKYLFRKEGQNVTLSCEQNLNHDAMYWYRQDPGQGLRLIYYSQIVNDFQKGDIAEGYSVSREKKESFPLTVTSAQKNPTAFYLCASSIGARSYEQYFGPGTRLTVT.

This clone appeared a single time. The J gene is TRBJ2-7, the V gene TRBV7-2; D may be TRBD2 (7 bases). The germline V gene encodes CDR1 SGHTA and CDR2 FQGNSA. This CDR3 is 15 amino acids long. Trimming took 5 bases from V and 2 from J, leaving 16 bases between them. The CDR3 region has the DNA TGTGCCAGCAGCCAGATTGCGGGGGCTCCCTACGAGCAGTACTTC. Translation gives CASSQIAGAPYEQYF.

The J gene is TRBJ2-1, the V gene TRBV6-4; D may be TRBD2 (6 bases). The CDR3 loop spans 13 amino acids. Germline assignment: CDR1 MRHNA and CDR2 SNTAGT. Trimming took 4 bases from V and 10 from J, leaving 14 bases between them. CDR3 sequence: CASSVTGVNEQFF. The CDR3, as DNA: TGTGCCAGCAGTGTGACGGGAGTTAACGAGCAGTTCTTC.

This sequence joins TRBV3-1 (or the pseudogene TRBV3-2) and TRBJ2-1; unclear D gene. CDR3 length: 13 residues. V was clipped by 3 bases and J by 5 bases, with 8 bases between them. CDR1 and CDR2 from the germline V gene are LGHDT and YNNKEL (reference sequence). The CDR3 DNA follows: TGTGCCAGCAGCCAGTTAAACAACAATGAGCAGTTCTTC. Its translation is CASSQLNNNEQFF.

The chain combines TRBV28 with TRBJ2-1, with 13 bases aligning to TRBD2. CDR3 length: 18 residues. J lost 3 bases, V lost 1 base, and 6 bases had no gene match. CDR1 is MDHEN, CDR2 SYDVKM, per germline. CDR3 nucleotide sequence: TGTGCCAGCAGTTTATTGACTAGCGGGGGGCGGTTCTACAATGAGCAGTTCTTC. It codes for CASSLLTSGGRFYNEQFF.

The chain recombines TRBV6-6 with TRBJ2-1, with D perhaps given as TRBD1 or TRBD2 (5 bases each). Germline V gene sequence: CDR1 MNHNY, CDR2 SVGAGI (reference sequence). The V and J ends lost 6 bases and 4 bases respectively, with 10 bases between them. The CDR3 covers 13 residues. This CDR3 reads CASSGAGYNEQFF. CDR3 coding DNA: TGTGCCAGCAGCGGGGCTGGATACAATGAGCAGTTCTTC.

The chain links TRBV12-3 or TRBV12-4 to TRBJ2-7; TRBD2 aligns across 9 bases. This CDR3 contains 13 residues. Unmatched junction bases numbered 1, after V lost 2 bases and J lost 5 bases. This CDR3 reads CASSLSSGDEQYF. In DNA, the CDR3 is TGTGCCAGCAGTTTATCTAGCGGGGACGAGCAGTACTTC.